This T cell receptor beta chain was recorded in a study of blood T cells in healthy people across ages. General study results and limits: CMV status of donors was unknown, possibly confounding expanded clonotype changes. Older age coincided with a roughly linear decline in TCR beta diversity per million T cells. Compared with aged donors, long-lived donors showed fewer expanded clones, suggesting selection.

Unmatched junction bases numbered 13, after V lost 1 base and J lost 7 bases. This CDR3 contains 18 residues. Germline values: CDR1 SGHTA, CDR2 FQGNSA. This clonotype was recorded many times. Its antigen remains unidentified. The authors ran a second PCR of about 6 to 11 cycles using a sample-barcoded 5' primer and a J-beta primer mix. A template-switch adaptor that had 12 random nucleotides put a tag on each cDNA molecule. TCRdb reprocessed the 5' RACE reads with MiXCR, giving one entry per CDR3 protein. The sample holds hundreds of thousands of distinct CDR3 sequences, about 30% seen once. The sequence was obtained from a woman aged 80 or older in good health. The sequencing input was blood. The chain recombines TRBV7-2 with TRBJ2-5; TRBD2 matches 12 bases. This chain's CDR3 is CASSLDLGLAGRSGTQYF. CDR3 in DNA: TGTGCCAGCAGCTTAGATCTCGGACTAGCGGGGCGATCGGGGACCCAGTACTTC. The full variable domain, completed using reference TRBV7-2 and TRBJ2-5, is GAGVSQSPSNKVTEKGKDVELRCDPISGHTALYWYRQSLGQGLEFLIYFQGNSAPDKSGLPSDRFSAERTGGSVSTLTIQRTQQEDSAVYLCASSLDLGLAGRSGTQYFGPGTRLLVL.